This T cell receptor beta chain appears in the sequencing data of a study of human T cells and chemical hapten exposure. Trimming took 5 bases from V and 6 from J; bases not matched to a gene: 5. Looked up from germline, CDR1 is LNHDA and CDR2 is SQIVND (reference sequence). The CDR3 has 14 residues. A single record per CDR3 protein comes from TCRdb applying MiXCR to the RACE reads. The sample has some 54,000 distinct CDR3 sequences; 9.5% to 10% are singletons. Time point in this sample: patch test 2, 6 weeks after DPC sensitization. Treatment indicated: therapeutic diphenylcyclopropenone sensitization with weekly scalp DPC. It was from unfractionated whole blood that total RNA was extracted. This clonotype was found many times.

The receptor was isolated from a woman aged 45 to 65 with alopecia areata. Some clones in this sample may be carry-over from other donors' samples. The chain employs TRBV19 and TRBJ2-2, with 8 bases fitting TRBD2. Source: whole blood, taken in connection with sensitization to the hapten diphenylcyclopropenone (DPC). The CDR3 bases are TGTGCCAGTAGTTCAGGGACTAGGGCCGGGGAGCTGTTTTTT. Amino acids: CASSSGTRAGELFF.